The rows below give T cell receptor beta chains drawn from one sample of a study of identical twins. TCRdb analysed the 5' RACE reads with MiXCR anew, one entry per CDR3 protein. Altogether hundreds of thousands of distinct CDR3 sequences are present, around 8.6% being singletons, with the ten largest covering more than 0.75%. This sample was shared with a second study, whose subject was yellow fever vaccine responses in identical twins.

The sample consisted of PBMCs. These receptors were obtained from a woman between 18 and 29 years old in good health. CDR3s include the opening cysteine and the closing phenylalanine or tryptophan. A D gene is named only where the DNA matches it firmly. Rows may omit the clone size; those that give it use once, few, many or a size class.

TRBV2	.	TRBJ2-7	.	TGTGCCATCAGTCAAATAAACAGGGTTCTCCCGCGATTTTCGAGCGAGCAGTACTTC	CAISQINRVLPRFSSEQYF
TRBV24-1	few	TRBJ2-2	.	TGTGCCACCAGTGATTTAGCGGGCACCGGGGAGCTGTTTTTT	CATSDLAGTGELFF
TRBV5-6	few	TRBJ2-1	TRBD2	TGTGCCAGCAGCCCGCGAGGAGCGGGGAAAGCGGGGGGCAATGAGCAGTTCTTC	CASSPRGAGKAGGNEQFF
TRBV10-3	.	TRBJ2-3	.	TGTGCCATCAAGGGGGGGCTGCTAGATACGCAGTATTTT	CAIKGGLLDTQYF
TRBV20-1	few	TRBJ2-1	TRBD2	TGCAGTGCTAGACTAGCGGGAGGGCCGGGGTTCTTC	CSARLAGGPGFF
TRBV3-1	many	TRBJ2-1	.	TGTGCCAGCAGCCAAGGTGTCAATGAGCAGTTCTTC	CASSQGVNEQFF
TRBV6-5	.	TRBJ2-1	.	TGTGCCAGCAGTTACGCGGCCGAGCAGTTCTTC	CASSYAAEQFF
TRBV29-1	few	TRBJ2-1	.	TGCAGCGTTGAAGGGATGGCGACAGGTGAGCAGTTCTTC	CSVEGMATGEQFF
TRBV4-3	few	TRBJ1-2	.	TGCGCCAGCAGCCAAGATTCGTTACTGGAGAAAGGCTATGGCTACACCTTC	CASSQDSLLEKGYGYTF
TRBV18	.	TRBJ2-7	TRBD2	TGTGCCAGCTCACCACGGGTAGCGGGGGGCGCTACCTCCTCTAGCGAGCAGTACTTC	CASSPRVAGGATSSSEQYF
TRBV6-2/TRBV6-3	.	TRBJ2-7	.	TGTGCCAGCAGTTACGGACAGACCTACGAGCAGTACTTC	CASSYGQTYEQYF
TRBV6-1	few	TRBJ2-7	TRBD1	TGTGCCATCAGTGAAACGCTAGGACAGGGGGTTATTTACGAGCAGTACTTC	CAISETLGQGVIYEQYF
TRBV7-9	.	TRBJ2-7	TRBD1	TGTGCCAGCAGCACCACAGGGGCCTCCTACGAGCAGTACTTC	CASSTTGASYEQYF
TRBV7-8	few	TRBJ2-3	TRBD2	TGTGCCAGCAGCTTGGTACCCGGGACTACTAGCACAGATACGCAGTATTTT	CASSLVPGTTSTDTQYF
TRBV19	few	TRBJ2-1	.	TGTGCCAGTAGTGGAGGGGGCGGATGGGTAGGCCAGTTCTTC	CASSGGGGWVGQFF
TRBV6-1	few	TRBJ2-3	.	TGTGCCAGCAGATCCGGGACTTACACAGATACGCAGTATTTT	CASRSGTYTDTQYF
TRBV5-6	.	TRBJ2-2	.	TGTGCCAGCTGGGGGGGCCTTAACACCGGGGAGCTGTTTTTT	CASWGGLNTGELFF
TRBV7-9	few	TRBJ2-7	.	TGTGCCAGCAGCTCCGGACACGGTACCTACGAGCAGTACTTC	CASSSGHGTYEQYF
TRBV12-3/TRBV12-4	few	TRBJ2-7	.	TGTGCCAGCAGTTTCGGGGACGCCACCTACGAGCAGTACTTC	CASSFGDATYEQYF
TRBV6-1	few	TRBJ2-1	TRBD1	TGTGCCAGCAGGGGATTCTCCGGGACAGGGCCTTACAATGAGCAGTTCTTC	CASRGFSGTGPYNEQFF
TRBV28	.	TRBJ2-7	.	TGTGCCAGCAGTGCTTGGGAGTACGAGCAGTACTTC	CASSAWEYEQYF
TRBV20-1	.	TRBJ2-7	.	TGCAGTGCTCGTGGCGGGAAGGGGGACGAGCAGTACTTC	CSARGGKGDEQYF
TRBV6-2/TRBV6-3	.	TRBJ2-1	.	TGTGCCAGCGCCCCTGGGGGACTGTCCAGCTCCTACAATGAGCAGTTCTTC	CASAPGGLSSSYNEQFF
TRBV5-1	many	TRBJ1-4	.	TGCGCCAGCAGCTTGGACAGCCTCCATAATGAAAAACTGTTTTTT	CASSLDSLHNEKLFF
TRBV7-2	.	TRBJ2-1	TRBD1	TGTGCCAGCAGCACAACAGGGGGTGGACCCTACAATGAGCAGTTCTTC	CASSTTGGGPYNEQFF
TRBV19	once	TRBJ2-1	.	TGTGCCAGTAGTACGGCTCTGAGGGCGTACAATGAGCAGTTCTTC	CASSTALRAYNEQFF
TRBV5-1	.	TRBJ2-3	.	TGCGCCAGCAGCTTGGTTGGATGGTCGCGAGATGACACAGATACGCAGTATTTT	CASSLVGWSRDDTDTQYF
TRBV29-1	few	TRBJ2-7	.	TGCAGCGCCCTCGACCGGATCCGCTTCTACGAGCAGTACTTC	CSALDRIRFYEQYF
TRBV11-2	many	TRBJ2-1	.	TGTGCCAGCAGCTTATATTCGGGGACGGGATTCTTC	CASSLYSGTGFF
TRBV24-1	.	TRBJ2-5	.	TGTGCCACCAGTGATTTATCAGAGGGGTCGGGGGAGACCCAGTACTTC	CATSDLSEGSGETQYF
TRBV7-9	many	TRBJ2-1	TRBD2	TGTGCCAGCAGCTGGACTAGCGGGAGGGCCTACAATGAGCAGTTCTTC	CASSWTSGRAYNEQFF
TRBV6-2/TRBV6-3	many	TRBJ2-5	.	TGTGCCAGCAAAAGAGGATCGAAAGAGACCCAGTACTTC	CASKRGSKETQYF
TRBV20-1	.	TRBJ1-1	.	TGCAGTGCTAGAGGGACAGCTACCATGAACACTGAAGCTTTCTTT	CSARGTATMNTEAFF
TRBV18	.	TRBJ1-5	TRBD1	TGTGCCAGCTCAGGGACAGACAATCAGCCCCAGCATTTT	CASSGTDNQPQHF
TRBV7-8	many	TRBJ2-7	.	TGTGCCAGCAGCTTAAAGGGCGATAAGCAGTACTTC	CASSLKGDKQYF
TRBV6-5	few	TRBJ2-7	TRBD2	TGTGCCAGCAGTTACTCCGCTAGCGGCTACGAGCAGTACTTC	CASSYSASGYEQYF
TRBV12-3/TRBV12-4	many	TRBJ1-1	.	TGTGCCAGCAGTTTTTTGGTGTCTGAAGCTTTCTTT	CASSFLVSEAFF
TRBV11-2	few	TRBJ2-7	.	TGTGCCAGCAGCTTAGATTCTATCGCTGCTGGGGGGCAGTACTTC	CASSLDSIAAGGQYF
TRBV6-1	few	TRBJ2-4	.	TGTGCCAGCAGTGAACACCACAGGGCTGGGCACATTCAGTACTTC	CASSEHHRAGHIQYF
TRBV5-1	few	TRBJ2-2	.	TGCGCCAGCAGCGATAGAATCAACACCGGGGAGCTGTTTTTT	CASSDRINTGELFF
TRBV12-3/TRBV12-4	many	TRBJ2-7	.	TGTGCCAGCAGTTTTCGGGTCGACGAGCAGTACTTC	CASSFRVDEQYF
TRBV6-2/TRBV6-3	.	TRBJ2-7	.	TGTGCCAGCAGTCCGCTCGGGCGGCCTGCCTACGAGCAGTACTTC	CASSPLGRPAYEQYF
TRBV20-1	.	TRBJ2-6	TRBD2	TGCAGTGCCCAAAGACTAGCGGGAGGGAGTGGGGCCAACGTCCTGACTTTC	CSAQRLAGGSGANVLTF
TRBV12-3/TRBV12-4	few	TRBJ2-7	TRBD2	TGTGCCAGCAGTTTAGTTCGGGGACTAGCGGGAGTTGGGGAGCAGTACTTC	CASSLVRGLAGVGEQYF
TRBV7-9	few	TRBJ1-1	TRBD1	TGTGCCAGCAGCCTTGGGACAGGGGCGTCTTTGAACACTGAAGCTTTCTTT	CASSLGTGASLNTEAFF
TRBV20-1	many	TRBJ2-5	.	TGCAGTGCTAGAGATGAGGGGGGCCAAGAGACCCAGTACTTC	CSARDEGGQETQYF
TRBV7-3	.	TRBJ2-5	.	TGTGCCAGCAGCTTAACGAACAGGGAGACCCAGTACTTC	CASSLTNRETQYF
TRBV6-6	many	TRBJ2-1	.	TGTGCCAGCAGTCCCGCCTACAATGAGCAGTTCTTC	CASSPAYNEQFF
TRBV28	many	TRBJ2-3	TRBD2	TGTGCCAGCAGTCCTAGACTAGCGGGAGGAGCTCTTGACTCTACAGATACGCAGTATTTT	CASSPRLAGGALDSTDTQYF
TRBV2	.	TRBJ2-3	TRBD1	TGTGCCAGCAGTGAAGGCACAGGGGGAGATACGCAGTATTTT	CASSEGTGGDTQYF
TRBV29-1	many	TRBJ1-1	.	TGCAGCGTTGATCCCACGTACACTGAAGCTTTCTTT	CSVDPTYTEAFF
TRBV12-3/TRBV12-4	.	TRBJ2-5	TRBD1	TGTGCCAGCACCACAGGGGTTGTAGAGACCCAGTACTTC	CASTTGVVETQYF
TRBV10-2	many	TRBJ2-3	.	TGCGCCAGCAGTTATCCCGGAGATACGCAGTATTTT	CASSYPGDTQYF